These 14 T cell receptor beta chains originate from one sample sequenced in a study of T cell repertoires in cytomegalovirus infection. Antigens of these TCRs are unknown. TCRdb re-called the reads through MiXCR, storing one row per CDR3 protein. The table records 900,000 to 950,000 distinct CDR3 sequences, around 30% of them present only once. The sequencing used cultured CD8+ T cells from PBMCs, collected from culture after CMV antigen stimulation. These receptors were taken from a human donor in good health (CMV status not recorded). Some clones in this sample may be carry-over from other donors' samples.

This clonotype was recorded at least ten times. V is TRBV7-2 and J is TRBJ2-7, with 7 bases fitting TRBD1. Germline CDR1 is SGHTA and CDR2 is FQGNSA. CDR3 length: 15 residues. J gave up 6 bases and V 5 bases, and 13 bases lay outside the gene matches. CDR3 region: CASSHRWGQLIEQYF. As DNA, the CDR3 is TGTGCCAGCAGCCACAGGTGGGGACAGCTCATCGAGCAGTACTTC.

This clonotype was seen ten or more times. The CDR3 is CASSLNRFTEETQYF. CDR3 in DNA: TGTGCCAGCAGCCTCAACAGGTTTACCGAAGAGACCCAGTACTTC. The chain carries TRBV7-8 and TRBJ2-5; perhaps TRBD1 as D (5 bases). The CDR3 length is 15 residues. Germline CDR1 SGHVS, CDR2 FQNEAQ. The germline V and J ends were trimmed by 5 bases and 3 bases, with 16 bases remaining between them.

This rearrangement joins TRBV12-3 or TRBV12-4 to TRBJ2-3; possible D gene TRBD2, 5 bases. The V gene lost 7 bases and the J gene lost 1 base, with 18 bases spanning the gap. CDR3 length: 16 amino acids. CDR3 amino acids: CASTPPDQEGTDTQYF. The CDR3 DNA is TGTGCCAGCACCCCACCGGACCAGGAGGGCACAGATACGCAGTATTTT.

The CDR3 sequence: CASTRTGKAHEQFF. The CDR3 DNA reads TGTGCCAGCACCCGGACAGGGAAAGCCCATGAGCAGTTCTTC. The V call is TRBV12-3 or TRBV12-4, the J call TRBJ2-1, with 8 bases identical to TRBD1. J lost 8 bases, V lost 7 bases, and 10 bases had no gene match. This CDR3 has 14 amino acids.

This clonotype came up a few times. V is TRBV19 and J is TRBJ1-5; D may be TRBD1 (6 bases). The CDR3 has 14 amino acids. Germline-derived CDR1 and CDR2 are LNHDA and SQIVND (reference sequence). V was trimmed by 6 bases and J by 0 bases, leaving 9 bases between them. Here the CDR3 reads CASRRQDSNQPQHF. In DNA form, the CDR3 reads TGTGCCAGTAGAAGACAGGATAGCAATCAGCCCCAGCATTTT.

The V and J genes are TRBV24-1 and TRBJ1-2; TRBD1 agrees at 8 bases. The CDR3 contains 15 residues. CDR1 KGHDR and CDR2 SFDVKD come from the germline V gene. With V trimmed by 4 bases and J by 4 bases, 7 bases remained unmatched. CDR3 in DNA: TGTGCCACCAGTGACACCGGGACAGGTATCTATGGCTACACCTTC. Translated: CATSDTGTGIYGYTF.

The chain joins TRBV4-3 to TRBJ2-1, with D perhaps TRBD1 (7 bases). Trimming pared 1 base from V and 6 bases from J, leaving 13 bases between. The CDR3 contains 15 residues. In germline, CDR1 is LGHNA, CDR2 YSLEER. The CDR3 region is CASSQGSEGANEQFF. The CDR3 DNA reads TGCGCCAGCAGCCAAGGGTCGGAGGGGGCCAATGAGCAGTTCTTC.

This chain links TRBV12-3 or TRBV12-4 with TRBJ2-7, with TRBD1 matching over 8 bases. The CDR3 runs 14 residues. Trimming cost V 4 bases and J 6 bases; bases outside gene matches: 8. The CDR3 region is CASSWTGQGTEQYF. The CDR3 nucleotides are TGTGCCAGCAGTTGGACTGGACAGGGCACCGAGCAGTACTTC.

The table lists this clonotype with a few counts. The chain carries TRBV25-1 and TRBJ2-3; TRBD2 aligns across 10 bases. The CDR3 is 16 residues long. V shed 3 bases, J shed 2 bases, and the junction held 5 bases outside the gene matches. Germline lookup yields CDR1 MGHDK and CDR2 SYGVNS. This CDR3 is CASSDPSGGATDTQYF. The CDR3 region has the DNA TGTGCCAGCAGTGATCCGAGCGGGGGGGCCACAGATACGCAGTATTTT.

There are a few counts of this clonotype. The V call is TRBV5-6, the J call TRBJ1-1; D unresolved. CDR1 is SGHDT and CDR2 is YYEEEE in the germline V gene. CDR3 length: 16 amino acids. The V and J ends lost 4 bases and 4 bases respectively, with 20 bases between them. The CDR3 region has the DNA TGTGCCAGCAGCACTCTCTACGTGGGCGCCGGCACTGAAGCTTTCTTT. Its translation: CASSTLYVGAGTEAFF.

The CDR3 is CASTDTGPYEQYV. The CDR3 DNA reads as TGTGCCAGCACAGACACAGGACCCTACGAGCAGTACGTC. This sequence joins TRBV7-4 and TRBJ2-7; D might be TRBD1 (5 bases). V dropped 7 bases and J dropped 2 bases, with 12 bases sitting between them. The germline V gene has CDR1 SGHVT and CDR2 SQSDAQ. This CDR3 comprises 13 residues.

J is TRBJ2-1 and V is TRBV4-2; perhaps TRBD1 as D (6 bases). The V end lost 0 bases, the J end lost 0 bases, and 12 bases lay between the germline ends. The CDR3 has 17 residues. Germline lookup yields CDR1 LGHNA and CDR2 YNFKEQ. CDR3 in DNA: TGTGCCAGCAGCCAAGAGGGGGCGGGCAGCTCCTACAATGAGCAGTTCTTC. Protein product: CASSQEGAGSSYNEQFF.

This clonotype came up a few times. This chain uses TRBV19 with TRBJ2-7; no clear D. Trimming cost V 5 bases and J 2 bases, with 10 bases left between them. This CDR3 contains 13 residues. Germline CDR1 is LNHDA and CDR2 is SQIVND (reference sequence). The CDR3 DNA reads TGTGCCAGTAGTCCCCCTCAAACCTACGAGCAGTACTTC. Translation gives CASSPPQTYEQYF.

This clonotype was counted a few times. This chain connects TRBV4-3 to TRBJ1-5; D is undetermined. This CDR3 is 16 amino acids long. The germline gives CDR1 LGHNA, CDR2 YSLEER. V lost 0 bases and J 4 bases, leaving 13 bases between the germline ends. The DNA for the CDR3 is TGCGCCAGCAGCCAAGATCAAGGGATCAAAAATCAGCCCCAGCATTTT. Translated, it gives CASSQDQGIKNQPQHF.